This TCR beta chain was identified during a study of early stage breast cancer tumors (dated by TCRdb to 2016 to 2017). For the wider study: Of the 15 to 20 invasive breast tumors, approximately 11 were found to be estrogen receptor-positive, progesterone receptor-positive and HER2-negative. About 70% of the 12 ER+/PR+/HER2- tumors were invasive ductal carcinomas, while the other four were invasive lobular carcinomas. On average, each sample got approximately 10-fold read coverage. A total of some 2.6 million templates, representing 1,097,674 unique clonotypes, were detected across all samples.

Every sample was amplified as two independent genomic DNA replicates, using around 0.46 ug for blood and approximately 1.4 ug for tumor or normal breast. TCRB sequencing of genomic DNA was carried out with the ImmunoSeq Intro kit according to the manufacturer's instructions. For absolute quantification, the roughly 33-cycle multiplex PCR included proprietary primers along with spike-in control sequences. An 87-bp fragment spanning the CDR3 and flanking V and J genes was sequenced with single-end 150-bp reads. Each lane of an Illumina MiSeq running version 3.0 chemistry carried seven multiplexed samples, with two replicates apiece. Turning to the authors' computational methods: The vendor's proprietary pipeline processed the raw data and merged both replicates into a single result for each sample. Clonotypes were defined as productive rearrangements sharing the V-gene family, CDR3 amino acid sequence and J-gene segment. Clonality was computed as 1 minus the normalized Shannon entropy (Pielou evenness) of TCRB abundances. To estimate T cell density, the total number of templates was divided by the input cell count, which was inferred from how much DNA went in. Recon, run with its default parameters, was used to estimate overall repertoire diversity and clonality. A clonotype was considered tumor-enriched if its abundance in tumor exceeded 0.1% and was at least 32-fold higher than its abundance in normal breast. TCRdb re-hosts the immuneACCESS table, in-frame sequences only. Its copies lack some clones; in the studies checked, an unresolved V gene accounts for under half of them, and the cause for the rest is not known. That table furnishes V, J and clone size, whereas the DNA furnished D and trimming. Counted in this sample were nearly 25,000 clones; 65% to 75% of them appeared once. The top ten clonotypes cover just under 10% of the sample.

Beyond this particular receptor, the publication reports: Enriched TCRB sequences shared across patients were mostly commonly generated sequences, unlikely to play an important role in the tumor microenvironment. Roughly 2.5-fold higher T cell density and higher clonality were observed in tumors than in adjacent normal breast tissue. Repertoires from blood resembled normal breast more closely than tumor, and using blood as a reference for each tissue separated tumor from normal in about 85% of the 16 patients. Analysis by tumor subtype was prevented by the small cohort size. Chain pairing and functional markers such as CD4, CD8 and FOXP3 were not captured by bulk genomic DNA sequencing of unsorted cells.

Its CDR3 holds 14 amino acids, cysteine through phenylalanine. This entry keeps only the CDR3 DNA: 42 bases, framed from base 1. Trimmed from V: 3 bases; trimmed from J: 4 bases; junction bases lacking a gene match: 2. From a lookup of the germline V gene, CDR1 and CDR2 are SGDLS and YYNGEE. On this clone: Its recognized antigen is unknown. No per-base quality is available; no much larger clone lies one base away.

Dicing about 19-55 mg of tumor tissue typically produced more than 2.5 ug of DNA. The study profiled bulk TCR beta-chain repertoires in matched peripheral blood, tumor and adjacent normal breast tissue taken from fewer than 20 patients with early-stage breast cancer. After resection, tumor tissue identified by eye was cut out and put into prechilled RNAlater. Tumor tissue (20-50 mg) was diced and homogenized in RLTplus buffer with beta-mercaptoethanol and antifoaming agent using a TissueLyser II. Genomic DNA was extracted with the Qiagen AllPrep DNA/RNA Mini kit. The chain is assembled from TRBV9 and TRBJ2-7; a stretch of 12 junction bases matches TRBD2. Sample: breast tumor tissue. This clonotype was sampled from a person in their sixties or seventies with breast cancer. The CDR3 reads as follows: CASSETSGSYEQYF. The sequenced DNA: TGTGCCAGCAGCGAGACTAGCGGGAGTTACGAGCAGTACTTC.